A selection of T cell receptor beta chains follows, all from one sample in a study of long-term antiretroviral therapy in people with HIV. Assay: immunoSEQ multiplex PCR; the TCRdb copy retains only in-frame clones and omits some. The profile covers some 18,000 clones, with 60% to 85% appearing a single time and about 15% taken by the ten largest. This specimen consisted of unsorted PBMCs, obtained 2.1 to 2.2 years before starting antiretroviral therapy. The receptors originated from a man aged 25 to 40 with HIV. Both conserved end residues are part of each CDR3. The order of the fields is J gene, V gene, clone size, D gene, CDR3 protein, CDR3 DNA. A D gene is named only where the DNA matches it firmly. Not every row has a clone size; where given, it reads once, few, many or a size class.

TRBJ2-2 TRBV5-4 - - CASSLGLADTGELFF TGTGCCAGCAGCTTGGGGTTAGCGGACACCGGGGAGCTGTTTTTT
TRBJ2-1 TRBV2 - - CASTGTRNEQFF TGTGCCAGCACCGGGACGAGGAATGAGCAGTTCTTC
TRBJ1-2 TRBV7-9 - - CASSPKTEIRLYGYTF TGTGCCAGCAGTCCGAAAACAGAAATTCGACTCTATGGCTACACCTTC
TRBJ2-3 TRBV29-1 - - CSGGVTDTQYF TGCAGCGGGGGGGTTACAGATACGCAGTATTTT
TRBJ2-1 TRBV4-2 - TRBD2 CASSQDWGTSNEQFF TGTGCCAGCAGCCAAGATTGGGGGACTAGCAACGAGCAGTTCTTC
TRBJ1-1 TRBV18 - - CASSQDNTEAFF TGTGCCAGCTCACAAGATAACACTGAAGCTTTCTTT
TRBJ1-1 TRBV7-9 - - CASRRPNTEAFF TGTGCCAGCAGAAGACCGAACACTGAAGCTTTCTTT
TRBJ2-1 TRBV7-3 - - CASSLTLRTSYNEQFF TGTGCCAGCAGCTTAACGTTGAGGACGTCCTACAATGAGCAGTTCTTC
TRBJ2-2 TRBV28 - TRBD2 CASRTSGINTGELFF TGTGCCAGCAGGACGAGCGGGATAAACACCGGGGAGCTGTTTTTT
TRBJ2-3 TRBV5-1 - - CASSLEAHPTDTQYF TGCGCCAGCAGCTTGGAGGCTCATCCGACAGATACGCAGTATTTT
TRBJ2-5 TRBV9 - TRBD1 CASSAGTDLFQETQYF TGTGCCAGCAGCGCCGGGACAGACTTATTTCAAGAGACCCAGTACTTC
TRBJ2-7 TRBV11-2 - TRBD2 CASSLELADSYEQYF TGTGCCAGCAGCTTAGAACTAGCGGACTCCTACGAGCAGTACTTC
TRBJ2-1 TRBV25-1 - - CASSEFGQGNGNEQFF TGTGCCAGCAGTGAATTTGGGCAGGGGAATGGAAATGAGCAGTTCTTC
TRBJ2-3 TRBV4-2 - - CASSQEGGATTDTQYF TGTGCCAGCAGCCAAGAAGGCGGGGCCACCACAGATACGCAGTATTTT
TRBJ2-3 TRBV13 - - CASSSDLESTDTQYF TGTGCCAGCAGCTCTGACTTGGAGAGCACAGATACGCAGTATTTT
TRBJ1-2 TRBV10-1 - TRBD1 CASSESQGTGFRGYTF TGCGCCAGCAGTGAAAGCCAAGGGACAGGGTTTCGTGGCTACACCTTC
TRBJ1-4 TRBV5-1 - - CASSLGHGEKLFF TGCGCCAGCAGCTTGGGCCACGGGGAAAAACTGTTTTTT
TRBJ1-2 TRBV6-1 few - CASTEGWPGLLEGGYTF TGTGCCAGCACTGAAGGGTGGCCAGGACTCCTCGAGGGTGGCTACACCTTC
TRBJ1-5 TRBV10-2 - - CASSKFPTGNQPQHF TGCGCCAGCAGTAAATTCCCCACAGGTAATCAGCCCCAGCATTTT
TRBJ1-2 TRBV27 - - CASSSGVLQGYTF TGTGCCAGCAGTTCAGGGGTTCTCCAGGGCTACACCTTC
TRBJ1-6 TRBV7-9 - TRBD1 CASSSGQGNSPLHF TGTGCCAGCAGCTCGGGACAGGGGAATTCACCCCTCCACTTT
TRBJ2-1 TRBV5-1 - - CASSLWENSNNEQFF TGCGCCAGCAGTCTCTGGGAGAACTCGAACAATGAGCAGTTCTTC
TRBJ2-7 TRBV27 - TRBD2 CASSLSLGSGSSYEQYF TGTGCCAGCAGTTTATCGCTGGGTAGCGGGAGTTCCTACGAGCAGTACTTC
TRBJ1-6 TRBV7-9 - - CASSTRGPNSPLHF TGTGCCAGCAGCACACGAGGGCCCAATTCACCCCTCCACTTT
TRBJ2-7 TRBV2 few - CASSQARVYEQYF TGTGCCAGCAGCCAAGCTCGAGTCTACGAGCAGTACTTC
TRBJ2-3 TRBV4-1 - TRBD2 CASSPQGLAGGTDTQYF TGCGCCAGCAGCCCACAGGGACTAGCGGGGGGGACAGATACGCAGTATTTT
TRBJ2-3 TRBV7-9 once TRBD2 CASSFPIRGLAGGPDTQYF TGTGCCAGCAGCTTTCCTATCCGTGGACTAGCGGGGGGGCCAGATACGCAGTATTTT
TRBJ2-3 TRBV7-2 few TRBD2 CASSLIPAGGQADTQYF TGTGCCAGCAGCTTAATCCCGGCGGGGGGGCAGGCAGATACGCAGTATTTT
TRBJ2-3 TRBV6-6 - - CASSLSWGTSTDTQYF TGTGCCAGCAGCCTAAGCTGGGGAACTAGCACAGATACGCAGTATTTT
TRBJ2-5 TRBV18 few - CASSPRLDAETQYF TGTGCCAGCTCACCCCGGCTAGATGCGGAGACCCAGTACTTC
TRBJ1-5 TRBV7-6 - - CASSLQGGDQPQHF TGTGCCAGCAGCTTACAGGGTGGGGATCAGCCCCAGCATTTT
TRBJ2-7 TRBV11-2 - - CASSLGVGAYEQYF TGTGCCAGCAGCTTAGGGGTTGGGGCTTACGAGCAGTACTTC
TRBJ2-7 TRBV6-1 - - CASSELQVSYEQYF TGTGCCAGCAGTGAATTACAGGTCAGCTACGAGCAGTACTTC